Shown below are 27 T cell receptor beta chains from a single sample sequenced in a study of blood T cell repertoires in COVID-19. TCRdb keeps only in-frame clones here, not all; method: immunoSEQ multiplex PCR. The data show 150,000 to 200,000 clones, with almost 80% seen just once and around 16% held by the top ten. Sequencing was carried out using PBMCs or T cells enriched from blood (not recorded which). The source is a woman aged 45-60 years who had recovered from COVID-19.

The CDR3 region has the DNA TGTGCCAGCAGTGGATTCGGGGACACCGGGGAGCTGTTTTTT. Amino acid sequence: CASSGFGDTGELFF. The chain joins TRBV2 to TRBJ2-2, with D perhaps matching TRBD2 (5 bases). Germline CDR1 SNHLY, CDR2 FYNNEI. Deletions cut 4 bases from V and 3 bases from J, with 9 bases between. CDR3 length: 14 residues. Complete variable domain (other parts from reference TRBV2 and TRBJ2-2): EPEVTQTPSHQVTQMGQEVILRCVPISNHLYFYWYRQILGQKVEFLVSFYNNEISEKSEIFDDQFSVERPDGSNFTLKIRSTKLEDSAMYFCASSGFGDTGELFFGEGSRLTVL.

V is TRBV27 and J is TRBJ1-1; no definite D call. The germline V gene encodes CDR1 MNHEY and CDR2 SMNVEV (reference sequence). The CDR3 runs 14 residues. Trimming left V 2 bases short and J 3 bases short, with 10 bases between. The CDR3 loop is CASSLRPEYTEAFF. The CDR3 region has the DNA TGTGCCAGCAGTTTACGCCCCGAGTACACTGAAGCTTTCTTT.

The chain couples TRBV9 to TRBJ2-1; TRBD2 aligns across 8 bases. Trimming removed 1 base from V and 2 bases from J; junction bases left unmatched: 2. Germline CDR1 and CDR2: SGDLS and YYNGEE. This CDR3 is built from 15 residues. CDR3 region: CASSVRLAPYNEQFF. The CDR3 nucleotides are TGTGCCAGCAGCGTAAGACTAGCGCCCTACAATGAGCAGTTCTTC.

The V and J genes are TRBV10-1 and TRBJ2-1; a possible D gene is TRBD2 (6 bases). The CDR3 is 16 amino acids. V lost 6 bases and J lost 0, with 15 bases in between. The V gene's germline CDR1 is WNHNN and CDR2 SYGVQD (reference sequence). CDR3 DNA: TGCGCCAGCAGCAGCGCGGAGGGGAGCTCCTACAATGAGCAGTTCTTC. Translating it yields CASSSAEGSSYNEQFF.

The V call is TRBV7-9, the J call TRBJ2-2; the D gene is possibly TRBD2 (5 bases). Trimming removed 5 bases from V and 7 bases from J, with 11 bases in between. Germline V gene data show CDR1 as SEHNR and CDR2 as FQNEAQ (reference sequence). This CDR3 spans 13 amino acids. The CDR3 DNA reads as TGTGCCAGCAGCAAGATGGGGAGCGGGGAGCTGTTTTTT. Translating it yields CASSKMGSGELFF.

This clone was recorded a few times. The gene calls are TRBV4-1 and TRBJ1-2; 9 nucleotides align to TRBD1. With V trimmed by 5 bases and J by 2 bases, 3 bases remained unmatched. The V gene's germline CDR1 is MGHRA and CDR2 YSYEKL. The CDR3 is made up of 14 amino acids. This chain's CDR3 is CASSAGTGNYGYTF. Written as DNA, the CDR3 is TGCGCCAGCAGCGCCGGGACAGGGAACTATGGCTACACCTTC.

The genes are TRBV29-1 and TRBJ2-7; perhaps TRBD2 as D (6 bases). CDR3 length: 15 amino acids. Germline CDR1 reads SQVTM; CDR2 reads ANQGSEA. V shed 3 bases and J shed 1 base, with 16 bases lying between them. The CDR3 nucleotides are TGCAGCGTTGAGAAGGGCGGGGTTGGTTCCTACGAGCAGTACTTC. Translating it yields CSVEKGGVGSYEQYF.

The chain recombines TRBV10-3 with TRBJ2-7; maybe TRBD1 (6 bases). From germline, CDR1 is ENHRY and CDR2 SYGVKD. V dropped 7 bases and J dropped 3 bases, with 7 bases sitting between them. This CDR3 has 11 residues. CDR3 residues: CAITGDYEQYF. CDR3 DNA: TGTGCCATCACAGGGGACTACGAGCAGTACTTC.

This rearrangement joins TRBV15 to TRBJ1-2; D not certain. Trimming took off 0 bases at V and 4 bases at J, with 6 bases between the two ends. CDR1 is LNHNV, CDR2 YYDKDF, per germline (reference sequence). This CDR3 spans 13 amino acids. CDR3 amino acids: CATSRDPGYGYTF. The CDR3 DNA is TGTGCCACCAGCAGAGACCCAGGCTATGGCTACACCTTC.

Turning to this clone: This may arise from a read error, as a much more abundant clone is one base away. Within the sample, other DNA sequences also encode this same CDR3. The rearrangement links TRBV6-5 to TRBJ2-7; 14 positions match TRBD2. V trimming: 7 bases; J trimming: 3 bases; junction bases outside the gene matches: 2. Germline lookup yields CDR1 MNHEY and CDR2 SVGAGI. The CDR3 runs 14 residues. In nucleotides, the CDR3 is TGTGCCAGCACCGGGACTAGCGGGAGCTACGAGCAGTACTTC. It translates to CASTGTSGSYEQYF.

V and J are TRBV18 and TRBJ1-2; D gene ambiguous. Germline-derived CDR1 and CDR2 are KGHSH and LQKENI. This CDR3 has 16 residues. Trimming took off 3 bases at V and 7 bases at J, with 21 bases between the two ends. CDR3 amino acids: CASSPPIQRVHGGYTF. CDR3 in DNA: TGTGCCAGCTCACCCCCTATCCAGCGAGTTCACGGTGGCTACACCTTC. Together with reference TRBV18 and TRBJ1-2, the CDR3 gives the full variable domain: NAGVMQNPRHLVRRRGQEARLRCSPMKGHSHVYWYRQLPEEGLKFMVYLQKENIIDESGMPKERFSAEFPKEGPSILRIQQVVRGDSAAYFCASSPPIQRVHGGYTFGSGTRLTVV.

The chain has TRBV4-2 and TRBJ2-3; D ambiguous. Germline CDR1 reads LGHNA; CDR2 reads YNFKEQ. The CDR3 length is 16 residues. V lost 0 bases, J lost 4 bases, and 14 bases lay in between. CDR3 DNA sequence: TGTGCCAGCAGCCAAGATGAAGGCAGTAGCTCAGATACGCAGTATTTT. Protein product: CASSQDEGSSSDTQYF.

This clone came up a few times. The rearrangement joins TRBV5-1 to TRBJ2-7; 9 bases agree with TRBD1. Trimming at V came to 3 bases and at J to 2 bases, leaving 15 bases not matched to a gene. CDR1 and CDR2 from the germline V gene are SGHRS and YFSETQ. The CDR3 covers 18 residues. The CDR3 nucleotides read TGCGCCAGCAGCTCCCTACTTAGCCGGGACAGGGAACCCTACGAGCAGTACTTC. It is translated as CASSSLLSRDREPYEQYF.

The rearrangement uses TRBV18 and TRBJ2-1, with 7 bases that match TRBD1. The V segment lost 1 base and the J segment 3 bases; nucleotides outside the gene matches: 3. CDR3 length: 15 residues. Germline CDR1 is KGHSH and CDR2 is LQKENI. The CDR3 nucleotides read TGTGCCAGCTCACCACTGGGACAGCACTACAATGAGCAGTTCTTC. Amino acids: CASSPLGQHYNEQFF.

This clone was seen a few times. The chain carries TRBV28 and TRBJ1-6; TRBD1 might be the D (6 bases). Germline V lookup: CDR1 MDHEN, CDR2 SYDVKM. The V gene lost 2 bases and the J gene lost 10 bases, with 12 bases spanning the gap. The CDR3 extends over 14 amino acids. CDR3 region: CASSLTGQQSPLHF. The CDR3 DNA follows: TGTGCCAGCAGTTTAACGGGACAACAGTCACCCCTCCACTTT.

This chain connects TRBV4-1 to TRBJ2-5; 13 nucleotides line up with TRBD2. The CDR3 is made up of 19 amino acids. Looked up from germline, CDR1 is MGHRA and CDR2 is YSYEKL. With V trimmed by 3 bases and J by 4 bases, 14 bases remained unmatched. The CDR3 DNA sequence: TGCGCCAGCAGCCACTTCGGACTAGCGGGAGAGGGAGAGAGAGAGACCCAGTACTTC. Translated, it gives CASSHFGLAGEGERETQYF.

J is TRBJ1-1 and V is TRBV6-5; D uncertain. Trimming removed 7 bases at V and 7 bases at J, with 19 bases between. The CDR3 spans 14 residues. Per germline, CDR1 MNHEY and CDR2 SVGAGI. The CDR3 reads CASTTRGERNEAFF. In DNA, the CDR3 is TGTGCCAGCACTACTCGCGGGGAGAGGAATGAAGCTTTCTTT.

The rearrangement uses TRBV19 and TRBJ2-3; TRBD1 aligns across 7 bases. This CDR3 has 14 residues. Losses at the gene ends were 7 bases for V and 2 bases for J; bases not matched to a gene: 6. Per germline, CDR1 LNHDA and CDR2 SQIVND (reference sequence). The CDR3 nucleotides read TGTGCCAGTACCCCTGGACAGGTCACAGATACGCAGTATTTT. Its translation is CASTPGQVTDTQYF.

The gene calls are TRBV9 and TRBJ2-3; possible D gene TRBD2, 6 bases. Germline CDR1 is SGDLS and CDR2 is YYNGEE. V was shortened by 2 bases and J by 6 bases, with 10 bases between the two germline ends. This CDR3 has 13 amino acids. DNA of the CDR3: TGTGCCAGCAGCGTCGGGGGTTCGGATACGCAGTATTTT. Residues: CASSVGGSDTQYF. The complete variable domain, with remaining parts taken from reference TRBV9 and TRBJ2-3, reads DSGVTQTPKHLITATGQRVTLRCSPRSGDLSVYWYQQSLDQGLQFLIQYYNGEERAKGNILERFSAQQFPDLHSELNLSSLELGDSALYFCASSVGGSDTQYFGPGTRLTVL.

This sequence joins TRBV2 and TRBJ1-6; 8 bases are a match to TRBD1. Looked up from germline, CDR1 is SNHLY and CDR2 is FYNNEI. Trimming took 4 bases from V and 5 from J; bases not matched to a gene: 4. CDR3 length: 15 amino acids. The CDR3 DNA reads as TGTGCCAGCAGTGCGGAGACAGGGGATAATTCACCCCTCCACTTT. It specifies CASSAETGDNSPLHF.

This sequence joins TRBV11-1 and TRBJ2-2, with D possibly TRBD1 on 6 matching bases. CDR1 is SGHAT, CDR2 FQDESV, per germline (reference sequence). V was shortened by 6 bases and J by 5 bases, with 13 bases between the two germline ends. The CDR3 runs to 14 residues. The DNA for the CDR3 is TGTGCCAGCAGTATGCACAGGGCAACCGGGGAGCTGTTTTTT. Protein: CASSMHRATGELFF.

This clone is a singleton in its sample. The rearrangement links TRBV5-1 to TRBJ1-5; maybe TRBD1 (6 bases). This CDR3 comprises 17 residues. Looked up from germline, CDR1 is SGHRS and CDR2 is YFSETQ. V shed 0 bases and J shed 3 bases, with 16 bases lying between them. CDR3 DNA sequence: TGCGCCAGCAGCTTGGGCGTTGTTCAGGGGATCAATCAGCCCCAGCATTTT. The encoded protein is CASSLGVVQGINQPQHF.

The rearrangement joins TRBV10-3 to TRBJ1-4, with 7 bases lining up with TRBD1. The ends lost 6 bases at V and 5 bases at J; junction bases unmatched: 3. The CDR3 totals 13 residues. Germline CDR1 and CDR2: ENHRY and SYGVKD. CDR3: CAIRDRENEKLFF. The CDR3 DNA is TGTGCCATCAGAGACAGGGAGAATGAAAAACTGTTTTTT.

J is TRBJ1-5 and V is TRBV15; D is undetermined. Per germline, CDR1 LNHNV and CDR2 YYDKDF (reference sequence). The CDR3 is 15 residues long. Trimming took 0 bases from V and 4 from J, leaving 10 bases between them. Written as DNA, the CDR3 is TGTGCCACCAGCAGAGATAGACTCCGGAATCAGCCCCAGCATTTT. This gives the protein CATSRDRLRNQPQHF.

V is TRBV5-8 and J is TRBJ2-4; D might be TRBD1 (6 bases). Germline V gene lookup returns CDR1 SGHTS and CDR2 YDEGEE. The CDR3 covers 16 residues. Deletions cut 3 bases from V and 0 bases from J, with 13 bases between. CDR3 in DNA: TGTGCCAGCAGCTCACCGGGACAACTAGCCAAAAACATTCAGTACTTC. Protein sequence: CASSSPGQLAKNIQYF.

CDR3 amino acids: CASSFTENTEAFF. The CDR3 DNA follows: TGTGCCAGCAGCTTTACAGAGAACACTGAAGCTTTCTTT. The chain employs TRBV7-9 and TRBJ1-1; D call uncertain. Deletions cut 3 bases from V and 1 base from J, with 6 bases between. The CDR3 extends over 13 amino acids. Per the germline V gene, CDR1 is SEHNR and CDR2 is FQNEAQ (reference sequence).

CDR3 sequence reads: CASIEDRGNTEAFF. The CDR3 DNA follows: TGTGCCAGCATCGAGGACAGGGGGAACACTGAAGCTTTCTTT. The chain is built from TRBV11-2 and TRBJ1-1; 9 bases map to TRBD1. The CDR3 has 14 amino acids. Unmatched junction bases numbered 4, after V lost 7 bases and J lost 1 base. CDR1 and CDR2 from the germline V gene are SGHAT and FQNNGV.